The sequence of this T cell receptor (beta chain) was determined in a study of OX40 agonist ivuxolimab in advanced cancers. Overall study context: Dosing consisted of intravenous ivuxolimab at 0.01 to 10 mg/kg every 2 weeks. Partial response was recorded in three patients: one hepatocellular carcinoma and two cutaneous melanoma cases. Participants, approximately 81% male, averaged approximately 65 years of age, ranging from roughly 23 to 90.

Blood samples were obtained at baseline, cycle 4 day 1, and cycle 7 day 1. Sequencing was performed with immunoSEQ multiplex PCR; in TCRdb, only in-frame clones are kept and a portion is missing. This table holds more than 55,000 clones, around 86% found once. Material: CD4+ or CD8+ T cells sorted from blood, obtained in a trial of the OX40 agonist ivuxolimab. This receptor was identified in an adult with an advanced solid tumor such as melanoma, head and neck, liver or kidney cancer.

The CDR3 reads CASSLLGNGYTF. As DNA, the CDR3 is TGTGCCAGCAGTTTATTAGGGAATGGCTACACCTTC. The rearrangement links TRBV28 to TRBJ1-2; no clear D. Trimming removed 1 base from V and 6 bases from J, with 6 bases in between. Germline CDR1 MDHEN, CDR2 SYDVKM. The CDR3 runs to 12 residues.